Listed below are T cell receptor beta chains from one sample, sequenced in a study of tumor-infiltrating lymphocytes in primary liver carcinoma. Each CDR3 protein gets one entry after TCRdb re-called the multiplex PCR reads with MiXCR. The sample has 100,000 to 150,000 distinct CDR3 sequences, approximately 70% seen once. Sequencing was carried out using liver tumor tissue from sampling region 1. The origin of the receptors is a woman in her sixties or seventies with primary liver carcinoma and hepatitis B virus infection. The CDR3 runs from the conserved cysteine through the conserved F or W. A D gene is named only where the DNA matches it firmly. A row's size may be missing; if present it is once, few, many or a size class.

d_gene: -
j_gene: TRBJ2-6
v_gene: TRBV4-2
abundance: -
CDR3nt: TGTGCCAGCAGCCGGACGCTAAATTTTGGGGTCAACGTCCTGACTTTC
CDR3aa: CASSRTLNFGVNVLTF

d_gene: -
j_gene: TRBJ2-7
v_gene: TRBV11-2
abundance: once
CDR3nt: TGTGCCAGCAGCGCCACTGGGGTCTACGAGCAGTACTTC
CDR3aa: CASSATGVYEQYF

d_gene: -
j_gene: TRBJ2-1
v_gene: TRBV11-2
abundance: -
CDR3nt: TGTGCCAGCAACTTATCCCGCATCGGCAATGAGCGGTTCTTC
CDR3aa: CASNLSRIGNERFF

d_gene: -
j_gene: TRBJ2-5
v_gene: TRBV11-2
abundance: -
CDR3nt: TGTGCCAGCAGCTTAGAGTTGGCATGGATGAGGGAGACCCAGTACTTC
CDR3aa: CASSLELAWMRETQYF

d_gene: -
j_gene: TRBJ2-7
v_gene: TRBV11-2
abundance: -
CDR3nt: TGTGCCAGCAGCTTAACCCCCCGGACCAGCTTCTACGAGCAGTACTTC
CDR3aa: CASSLTPRTSFYEQYF

d_gene: -
j_gene: TRBJ2-3
v_gene: TRBV6-1
abundance: many
CDR3nt: TGTGCCAGCAGGGGAGGGGGCTCAGATACGCAGTATTTT
CDR3aa: CASRGGGSDTQYF

d_gene: -
j_gene: TRBJ1-5
v_gene: TRBV11-3
abundance: few
CDR3nt: TGTGCCAGTAGCCAGTGGGCAGATACGCAGCATTTT
CDR3aa: CASSQWADTQHF

d_gene: TRBD1
j_gene: TRBJ1-2
v_gene: TRBV7-9
abundance: once
CDR3nt: TGTGCCAGCAGCTTAGAGGGAGACAGGGCCTATGGCTACACCTTC
CDR3aa: CASSLEGDRAYGYTF

d_gene: -
j_gene: TRBJ1-1
v_gene: TRBV10-1
abundance: -
CDR3nt: TGCACCAGCAGTGAAAGATCTAGGGGAATCACTGGAGCTTTCTTT
CDR3aa: CTSSERSRGITGAFF

d_gene: TRBD2
j_gene: TRBJ2-7
v_gene: TRBV13
abundance: -
CDR3nt: TGTGCCAGCAGCTCGTCGGGACTAGCGGGAGGTTGGCGACGCGAGCAGTACTTC
CDR3aa: CASSSSGLAGGWRREQYF

d_gene: TRBD2
j_gene: TRBJ2-2
v_gene: TRBV11-3
abundance: -
CDR3nt: TGTGTCAGCACCTCGGGACTAGCGGGAGGGCCCGGTGGGGAGCTGTTTTTT
CDR3aa: CVSTSGLAGGPGGELFF

d_gene: -
j_gene: TRBJ2-1
v_gene: TRBV12-3/TRBV12-4
abundance: many
CDR3nt: TGTGCCAGCAGTTTAAAGGGCAGTGTGAATGAGCAGTTCTTC
CDR3aa: CASSLKGSVNEQFF

d_gene: TRBD1
j_gene: TRBJ2-2
v_gene: TRBV5-1
abundance: -
CDR3nt: TGCGCCAGCAGCATGTCGACAGGGAGCACCGGGGAGCTGTTTTTT
CDR3aa: CASSMSTGSTGELFF

d_gene: TRBD1
j_gene: TRBJ1-6
v_gene: TRBV12-3/TRBV12-4
abundance: many
CDR3nt: TGTGCCAGCAGTTTGGGACAGGGGTTTCGATCACCCCTCCACTTT
CDR3aa: CASSLGQGFRSPLHF

d_gene: TRBD1
j_gene: TRBJ2-6
v_gene: TRBV5-1
abundance: -
CDR3nt: TGCGCCAGCACCCGGACAGGGTGGTCTAGGGGGACCAACGTCCTGACATTC
CDR3aa: CASTRTGWSRGTNVLTF

d_gene: TRBD1
j_gene: TRBJ1-2
v_gene: TRBV6-5
abundance: many
CDR3nt: TGTGCCAGCAGTTACTCCATCCCTGGACAGGGGGGGGGCTATGGCTACACCTTC
CDR3aa: CASSYSIPGQGGGYGYTF

d_gene: -
j_gene: TRBJ1-5
v_gene: TRBV29-1
abundance: -
CDR3nt: TGCAGCGTTACCGAGACAGATAGGAATCAGCCCCAGCATTTT
CDR3aa: CSVTETDRNQPQHF

d_gene: -
j_gene: TRBJ1-2
v_gene: TRBV7-9
abundance: -
CDR3nt: TGTGCCAGCAGCTTCCCGGGACATGGCAACTATGGCTACACCTTC
CDR3aa: CASSFPGHGNYGYTF

d_gene: -
j_gene: TRBJ2-6
v_gene: TRBV28
abundance: -
CDR3nt: TGTGCCAGCAGTGCTGGCCCAAGCTCTGGGGCCAACGTCCTGACTTTC
CDR3aa: CASSAGPSSGANVLTF

d_gene: -
j_gene: TRBJ1-5
v_gene: TRBV2
abundance: -
CDR3nt: TGTGCCGGCAGGGCAGCCTCTAATCAGCCCCAGCATTTT
CDR3aa: CAGRAASNQPQHF

d_gene: -
j_gene: TRBJ2-2
v_gene: TRBV29-1
abundance: many
CDR3nt: TGCAGCGTTGGGGGGACTGATAACACCGGGGAGCTGTTTTTT
CDR3aa: CSVGGTDNTGELFF

d_gene: -
j_gene: TRBJ2-4
v_gene: TRBV7-9
abundance: -
CDR3nt: TGTGCCAGCAGCTTAAGGTCTACGGGGGTGGTTATTCAGTACTTC
CDR3aa: CASSLRSTGVVIQYF

d_gene: -
j_gene: TRBJ2-1
v_gene: TRBV11-2
abundance: -
CDR3nt: TGTGCCAGCAGCCTCTTTCCAGGGGTTACGCGTAATGAGCAGTCCTTC
CDR3aa: CASSLFPGVTRNEQSF

d_gene: TRBD1
j_gene: TRBJ2-7
v_gene: TRBV18
abundance: -
CDR3nt: TGTGCCAGCTCACCCCGGCCGGGACAGGGACGGTACGAGCAGTATTTC
CDR3aa: CASSPRPGQGRYEQYF

d_gene: TRBD2
j_gene: TRBJ2-5
v_gene: TRBV11-3
abundance: -
CDR3nt: TGTGCCAGCAGCCCGGGGACTAGTGTGATGAAGACCCAGTACTTC
CDR3aa: CASSPGTSVMKTQYF

d_gene: TRBD2
j_gene: TRBJ2-5
v_gene: TRBV7-8
abundance: -
CDR3nt: TGTGCCAGCAGCTTACACATAGCGGGACAAGAGACCCAGTACTTC
CDR3aa: CASSLHIAGQETQYF

d_gene: -
j_gene: TRBJ1-2
v_gene: TRBV5-1
abundance: few
CDR3nt: TGCGCCAGCAGCCCTGGCCCGACCCGGGGTTATGGCTACACCTTC
CDR3aa: CASSPGPTRGYGYTF

d_gene: TRBD1
j_gene: TRBJ1-4
v_gene: TRBV12-3/TRBV12-4
abundance: -
CDR3nt: TGTGCCAGCAGTCTGACAGGGAGGGAAGGAAAACTGTTTTTT
CDR3aa: CASSLTGREGKLFF

d_gene: -
j_gene: TRBJ2-1
v_gene: TRBV11-1
abundance: -
CDR3nt: TGTGCCGGTAGCTTAGGGGGGACGACCTACAATGAGCAGTTCTTT
CDR3aa: CAGSLGGTTYNEQFF

d_gene: -
j_gene: TRBJ1-4
v_gene: TRBV4-2
abundance: many
CDR3nt: TGTGCCAGCAGCCAAGATAAGTCAGGATCTGAAAAACTGTTTTTT
CDR3aa: CASSQDKSGSEKLFF

d_gene: -
j_gene: TRBJ1-5
v_gene: TRBV6-5
abundance: -
CDR3nt: TGTGCCATCAGTTACTCAGGTGCGGGGAATCAGCCCCAGCATTTT
CDR3aa: CAISYSGAGNQPQHF

d_gene: -
j_gene: TRBJ2-7
v_gene: TRBV29-1
abundance: many
CDR3nt: TGCAGCGTCCGCGGAGGGGGCGACGAGCAGTACTTC
CDR3aa: CSVRGGGDEQYF

d_gene: -
j_gene: TRBJ2-7
v_gene: TRBV20-1
abundance: few
CDR3nt: TGCAGTGCTACCGGACACGCCTACGAGCAGTACTTC
CDR3aa: CSATGHAYEQYF

d_gene: -
j_gene: TRBJ2-3
v_gene: TRBV6-4
abundance: once
CDR3nt: TGTGCCAGCAGTGGCAGTGCAGGGAGCACAGATACGCAGTATTTT
CDR3aa: CASSGSAGSTDTQYF

d_gene: -
j_gene: TRBJ1-5
v_gene: TRBV7-8
abundance: many
CDR3nt: TGTGCCAGCAGCTTAGCGCCCGGGACCACCGGCGGTCAGCCCCAGCATTTT
CDR3aa: CASSLAPGTTGGQPQHF

d_gene: -
j_gene: TRBJ2-5
v_gene: TRBV12-3/TRBV12-4
abundance: many
CDR3nt: TGTGCCAGCAGTTGGGGGGAGGAGACCCAGTACTTC
CDR3aa: CASSWGEETQYF

d_gene: -
j_gene: TRBJ1-4
v_gene: TRBV5-1
abundance: many
CDR3nt: TGCGCCAGCAGCTTGGGGGGTGAAAAACTGTTTTTT
CDR3aa: CASSLGGEKLFF

d_gene: -
j_gene: TRBJ2-5
v_gene: TRBV29-1
abundance: -
CDR3nt: TGCATCGTTGAAGGCCCAATAGGGGACCAAGAGACCCAGTACTTC
CDR3aa: CIVEGPIGDQETQYF

d_gene: TRBD1
j_gene: TRBJ2-4
v_gene: TRBV12-3/TRBV12-4
abundance: many
CDR3nt: TGTGCCAGCAGCACAGGGGGCTCCAAAAACATTCAGTACTTC
CDR3aa: CASSTGGSKNIQYF

d_gene: -
j_gene: TRBJ2-1
v_gene: TRBV11-2
abundance: -
CDR3nt: TGTGCCAGCAGCCCTCCAGCTTCTAGTATAGTGTTCCATGAGCAGTTCTTC
CDR3aa: CASSPPASSIVFHEQFF

d_gene: -
j_gene: TRBJ2-2
v_gene: TRBV11-2
abundance: -
CDR3nt: TGCGCCAGCCGCTTAGAAAGGGGGTCCGGGGAACTGTTTTTT
CDR3aa: CASRLERGSGELFF

d_gene: -
j_gene: TRBJ1-3
v_gene: TRBV6-6
abundance: many
CDR3nt: TGTGCCAGCAGTCCAACACACCCGGTGGGCTCTGGAAACACCATATATTTT
CDR3aa: CASSPTHPVGSGNTIYF

d_gene: TRBD1
j_gene: TRBJ2-1
v_gene: TRBV11-2
abundance: -
CDR3nt: TGTGCCAGCAGCGACCTGGACAGGGGCTGGGGTGAGCAGTTCTTC
CDR3aa: CASSDLDRGWGEQFF

d_gene: -
j_gene: TRBJ1-1
v_gene: TRBV29-1
abundance: -
CDR3nt: TGCAGCGTTGCTTTCTCCATGAACATTGAAGCTTTCTTT
CDR3aa: CSVAFSMNIEAFF

d_gene: -
j_gene: TRBJ1-2
v_gene: TRBV11-2
abundance: -
CDR3nt: TGTGCAAGCAGTTTAGATCCGATCGGGGCGCTGCGCTATGGCTACACCTTC
CDR3aa: CASSLDPIGALRYGYTF

d_gene: -
j_gene: TRBJ1-2
v_gene: TRBV4-2
abundance: -
CDR3nt: TGTGCCAGCAGCCAAGAACGCGGTGCTTCCTATGGCTACACCTTC
CDR3aa: CASSQERGASYGYTF

d_gene: TRBD1
j_gene: TRBJ1-5
v_gene: TRBV19
abundance: -
CDR3nt: TGTGCCAGTAGTGCCCAGGGGGAGGGCAATCAGCCCCAGCATTTT
CDR3aa: CASSAQGEGNQPQHF

d_gene: TRBD1
j_gene: TRBJ1-6
v_gene: TRBV30
abundance: few
CDR3nt: TGTGCCTGGAGTAGAACGACAGGGGGCTGGTCACCCCTCCACTTT
CDR3aa: CAWSRTTGGWSPLHF

d_gene: TRBD2
j_gene: TRBJ2-3
v_gene: TRBV29-1
abundance: few
CDR3nt: TGCAGCGTTGGTCGACCAGCGGGGGGCACAGATACGCAGTATTTT
CDR3aa: CSVGRPAGGTDTQYF

d_gene: TRBD1
j_gene: TRBJ2-5
v_gene: TRBV29-1
abundance: medium-sized
CDR3nt: TGCAGCGTTGAAGGGGCTACAGGGGAACAAGAGACCCAGTACTTC
CDR3aa: CSVEGATGEQETQYF

d_gene: -
j_gene: TRBJ2-7
v_gene: TRBV6-1
abundance: many
CDR3nt: TGTGCCAGCAGTGAAATGAGGGGTTGGCAGTACTTC
CDR3aa: CASSEMRGWQYF